This is a list of T cell receptor beta chains from one sample in a study of blood T cell repertoires in COVID-19. TCRdb's table, derived via immunoSEQ multiplex PCR, lists solely in-frame clones and lacks some. The sample shows roughly 250,000 clones, approximately 90% of them seen only once. The sequencing sample was made of peripheral blood. Every receptor here comes from a man between 25 and 39 years old with acute or convalescent COVID-19. Both conserved end residues are part of each CDR3. D genes are given only for firm matches. Size is omitted from some rows. Given values are once, few, many or a class for expanded clones.

size: .; J: TRBJ2-5; V: TRBV7-9; D: TRBD2; DNA: TGTGCCATCCTCGGGGGGACCGCTCAAGAGACCCAGTACTTC; CDR3: CAILGGTAQETQYF
size: .; J: TRBJ1-5; V: TRBV6-6; D: .; DNA: TGTGCCAGCAGTTACTCTAGTTGGAGCAATCAGCCCCAGCATTTT; CDR3: CASSYSSWSNQPQHF
size: .; J: TRBJ1-2; V: TRBV30; D: .; DNA: TGTGCCTGGAGTTTGGGGAGGGTTGGCTACACCTTC; CDR3: CAWSLGRVGYTF
size: .; J: TRBJ1-2; V: TRBV20-1; D: .; DNA: TGCAGTGCTACCTTGGGAGGAGGCTACACCTTC; CDR3: CSATLGGGYTF
size: .; J: TRBJ1-6; V: TRBV6-5; D: .; DNA: TGTGCCAGCAGCTACGACAGTCCGTATAATTCACCCCTCCACTTT; CDR3: CASSYDSPYNSPLHF
size: .; J: TRBJ1-1; V: TRBV28; D: .; DNA: TGTGCCAGCAGTATGGCAGGGTACATGAACACTGAAGCTTTCTTT; CDR3: CASSMAGYMNTEAFF
size: once; J: TRBJ1-5; V: TRBV18; D: .; DNA: TGTGCCAGCTCACCACCCGGGGGTAGCAATCAGCCCCAGCATTTT; CDR3: CASSPPGGSNQPQHF
size: .; J: TRBJ1-2; V: TRBV5-5; D: TRBD1; DNA: TGTGCCAGCAGCCCGACAACGCGACAGGGTGTCGATGGCTACACCTTC; CDR3: CASSPTTRQGVDGYTF
size: .; J: TRBJ1-4; V: TRBV6-5; D: TRBD1; DNA: TGTGCCAGCAGGTCAGCAGGGGGATCGGGTGAAAAACTGTTTTTT; CDR3: CASRSAGGSGEKLFF
size: .; J: TRBJ1-3; V: TRBV13; D: .; DNA: TGTGCCAGCAGCCCCTCACAGGCTTCGGCCGGAAACACCATATATTTT; CDR3: CASSPSQASAGNTIYF
size: .; J: TRBJ1-4; V: TRBV18; D: TRBD1; DNA: TGTGCCAGCTCACCCCGGGACAGGGGGCGCGAAACTAATGAAAAACTGTTTTTT; CDR3: CASSPRDRGRETNEKLFF
size: .; J: TRBJ2-7; V: TRBV4-2; D: .; DNA: TGTGCCAGCAGCCAAGGGTCAAGGACTACAGTCTACGAGCAGTACTTC; CDR3: CASSQGSRTTVYEQYF
size: .; J: TRBJ2-1; V: TRBV6-9; D: .; DNA: TGTGCCAGCAGTTTGTGGGGGGGCCGCAATGAGCAGTTCTTC; CDR3: CASSLWGGRNEQFF
size: .; J: TRBJ1-5; V: TRBV2; D: .; DNA: TGTGCCAGCGATATTACGGGCAATCAGCCCCAGCATTTT; CDR3: CASDITGNQPQHF
size: .; J: TRBJ2-2; V: TRBV19; D: .; DNA: TGTGCCAGTAGTTCCCCTCATAGCGGGAACACCGGGGAGCTGTTTTTT; CDR3: CASSSPHSGNTGELFF
size: .; J: TRBJ1-6; V: TRBV11-2; D: .; DNA: TGTGCCAGCAGCTCCGACAGACCTTGGGCCCTCCACTTT; CDR3: CASSSDRPWALHF
size: .; J: TRBJ2-1; V: TRBV2; D: TRBD1; DNA: TGTGCCAGCAGTCGAACCGACAGGGGCACTGAGCAGTTCTTC; CDR3: CASSRTDRGTEQFF
size: .; J: TRBJ2-3; V: TRBV30; D: .; DNA: TGTGCCTGGAGTTCCCTGGATACGCAGTATTTT; CDR3: CAWSSLDTQYF
size: .; J: TRBJ1-6; V: TRBV28; D: .; DNA: TGTGCCAGCAGATTTAGCTCCTATAATTCACCCCTCCACTTT; CDR3: CASRFSSYNSPLHF
size: .; J: TRBJ2-2; V: TRBV30; D: .; DNA: TGTGCCTGGAGTGCGAGAGGCGGCACCGGGGAGCTGTTTTTT; CDR3: CAWSARGGTGELFF
size: .; J: TRBJ1-3; V: TRBV7-9; D: .; DNA: TGTGCCAGCAGCGTATTTCGGGCTGGAAACACCATATATTTT; CDR3: CASSVFRAGNTIYF
size: .; J: TRBJ1-4; V: TRBV18; D: TRBD1; DNA: TGTGCCAGCTCACCAGAGGGACAGCAAAATGAAAAACTGTTTTTT; CDR3: CASSPEGQQNEKLFF
size: once; J: TRBJ2-1; V: TRBV6-5; D: .; DNA: TGTGCCAGCAGTTACGAGACGCGGAGTAACAATGAGCAGTTCTTC; CDR3: CASSYETRSNNEQFF
size: .; J: TRBJ2-1; V: TRBV19; D: TRBD1; DNA: TGTGCCAGTAGTGTCTACGACAGGGGTTACAATGAGCAGTTCTTC; CDR3: CASSVYDRGYNEQFF
size: .; J: TRBJ2-2; V: TRBV18; D: .; DNA: TGTGCCAGCTCACCACAACCAGGGTACACCGGGGAGCTGTTTTTT; CDR3: CASSPQPGYTGELFF
size: .; J: TRBJ1-6; V: TRBV15; D: .; DNA: TGTGCCACCGTTCGGGGAACCTATAATTCACCCCTCCACTTT; CDR3: CATVRGTYNSPLHF
size: .; J: TRBJ1-3; V: TRBV6-6; D: TRBD1; DNA: TGTGCCAGCCGCCTAGGCAGGGGGCAAGGAAACACCATATATTTT; CDR3: CASRLGRGQGNTIYF
size: .; J: TRBJ1-1; V: TRBV6-1; D: .; DNA: TGTGCCAGCAGTGAAGCACGGACAAACACTGAAGCTTTCTTT; CDR3: CASSEARTNTEAFF
size: .; J: TRBJ1-4; V: TRBV28; D: TRBD1; DNA: TGTGCCAGCAGGAAAACAGGGGGCGGTCCCCTGGAAAAACTGTTTTTT; CDR3: CASRKTGGGPLEKLFF
size: .; J: TRBJ2-7; V: TRBV11-2; D: TRBD2; DNA: TGTGCCAGCGCCTCCGCGGGACTAGCGAGCCTTAACAATCTCTACGAGCAGTACTTC; CDR3: CASASAGLASLNNLYEQYF
size: .; J: TRBJ2-7; V: TRBV6-5; D: TRBD1; DNA: TGTGCCAGCAGTTACGGAGCCGGACAGGTCACCTACGAGCAGTACTTC; CDR3: CASSYGAGQVTYEQYF
size: .; J: TRBJ2-3; V: TRBV27; D: TRBD2; DNA: TGTGCCAGCAGTTTAATCGATAGCGGGAGGCGAAGGAATACGCAGTATTTT; CDR3: CASSLIDSGRRRNTQYF
size: .; J: TRBJ1-5; V: TRBV5-1; D: TRBD1; DNA: TGCGCCAGCAGCCCGGGGGCGGACAGGGCGAATCAGCCCCAGCATTTT; CDR3: CASSPGADRANQPQHF
size: .; J: TRBJ1-1; V: TRBV30; D: .; DNA: TGTGCCTGGAGTGTACAGAGGAACACTGAAGCTTTCTTT; CDR3: CAWSVQRNTEAFF
size: many; J: TRBJ2-4; V: TRBV2; D: .; DNA: TGTGCCAGCAGTGGTCAGGGCGAAGGAAACATTCAGTACTTC; CDR3: CASSGQGEGNIQYF
size: .; J: TRBJ2-2; V: TRBV5-8; D: TRBD2; DNA: TGTGCCAGCAGCTCCCCCCGACTAGCGGGAGGGGGTACCGGGGAGCTGTTTTTT; CDR3: CASSSPRLAGGGTGELFF
size: once; J: TRBJ1-3; V: TRBV19; D: TRBD1; DNA: TGTGCCAGTACCTCTTCTCAGGGGACAGTGAGAAACACCATATATTTT; CDR3: CASTSSQGTVRNTIYF
size: .; J: TRBJ2-2; V: TRBV3-1/TRBV3-2; D: TRBD2; DNA: TGTGCCAGCAGCCAAGAGTTCCGGTGGCGGGGGGTTAGCGGGGAGCTGTTTTTT; CDR3: CASSQEFRWRGVSGELFF
size: few; J: TRBJ2-1; V: TRBV30; D: .; DNA: TGTGCCTGGAAAGACAGGTCCTTTATCAATGAGCAGTTCTTC; CDR3: CAWKDRSFINEQFF
size: .; J: TRBJ2-3; V: TRBV10-3; D: TRBD2; DNA: TGTGCCATCAGCTCCACTAGCGGGGGAGATACGCAGTATTTT; CDR3: CAISSTSGGDTQYF
size: .; J: TRBJ2-5; V: TRBV5-1; D: .; DNA: .; CDR3: CASRMVGGQGILAQYF
size: .; J: TRBJ1-6; V: TRBV3-1/TRBV3-2; D: .; DNA: TGTGCCAGCAGCCAAGGCTGGCAAAATTCACCCCTCCACTTT; CDR3: CASSQGWQNSPLHF
size: .; J: TRBJ1-1; V: TRBV29-1; D: TRBD1; DNA: TGCAGCGTTTACAGGGGGACTGAAGCTTTCTTT; CDR3: CSVYRGTEAFF
size: once; J: TRBJ2-1; V: TRBV11-3; D: TRBD2; DNA: TGTGCCAGCAGCTTAAGGCGGGAGGGAACCTACAATGAGCAGTTCTTC; CDR3: CASSLRREGTYNEQFF
size: .; J: TRBJ1-2; V: TRBV5-1; D: .; DNA: TGCGCCAGCAGCTTCACAGGGACTGGCTACACCTTC; CDR3: CASSFTGTGYTF
size: .; J: TRBJ1-2; V: TRBV28; D: .; DNA: TGTGCCAGCAGGGAGACCGGGACAATTTACTATGGCTACACCTTC; CDR3: CASRETGTIYYGYTF
size: .; J: TRBJ1-5; V: TRBV27; D: TRBD1; DNA: TGTGCCAGCGCCGGGACAGGGACATCCCAGCCCCAGCATTTT; CDR3: CASAGTGTSQPQHF
size: .; J: TRBJ2-2; V: TRBV19; D: TRBD1; DNA: TGTGCCAGTAGTTCGGGACAGGGGTCCGGGGAGCTGTTTTTT; CDR3: CASSSGQGSGELFF
size: .; J: TRBJ2-2; V: TRBV29-1; D: .; DNA: TGCAGCGTACTCGGACAACCCACCGGCGGGGAGCTGTTTTTT; CDR3: CSVLGQPTGGELFF
size: .; J: TRBJ2-4; V: TRBV24-1; D: TRBD1; DNA: TGTGCCACCAGTGATTCCGGACAGGGTCTAGCCAAAAACATTCAGTACTTC; CDR3: CATSDSGQGLAKNIQYF
size: .; J: TRBJ2-1; V: TRBV7-6; D: .; DNA: TGTGCCAGCAGCTTAGTTCGGCGGGCGTACAATGAGCAGTTCTTC; CDR3: CASSLVRRAYNEQFF
size: .; J: TRBJ2-7; V: TRBV27; D: .; DNA: TGTGCCAGCGGCACAGGGCCAGTCCAGCAGTACTTC; CDR3: CASGTGPVQQYF
size: .; J: TRBJ1-1; V: TRBV19; D: .; DNA: TGTGCCAGTAGAAATGGGGACTTACGGCGGCAGGGAATAGCAGCTTTCTTT; CDR3: CASRNGDLRRQGIAAFF
size: .; J: TRBJ2-7; V: TRBV5-6; D: TRBD1; DNA: TGTGCCAGCAGCTCCACCCCCGGACAGGCATACTACGAGCAGTACTTC; CDR3: CASSSTPGQAYYEQYF
size: once; J: TRBJ2-1; V: TRBV7-3; D: .; DNA: TGTGCCAGCAGCTCCGACAGGTTTAATGAGCAGTTCTTC; CDR3: CASSSDRFNEQFF
size: .; J: TRBJ2-3; V: TRBV11-2; D: .; DNA: TGTGCCAGCAGCTGGAGTTTCGCCGGGAGACCGAGCACAGATACGCAGTATTTT; CDR3: CASSWSFAGRPSTDTQYF
size: .; J: TRBJ2-3; V: TRBV3-1/TRBV3-2; D: TRBD2; DNA: TGTGCCAGCAGCCAAGATGTGGGCGGGGGTGTAAGGAATACGCAGTATTTT; CDR3: CASSQDVGGGVRNTQYF
size: .; J: TRBJ2-1; V: TRBV10-2; D: TRBD2; DNA: TGCGCCAGCAGTGAGAAGCGGGGGGTTTACAATGAGCAGTTCTTC; CDR3: CASSEKRGVYNEQFF
size: .; J: TRBJ1-5; V: TRBV15; D: .; DNA: TGTGCCACCAGCAGGGAACTGTGGCAGGGTCAGCCCCAGCATTTT; CDR3: CATSRELWQGQPQHF